The clone carrying this T cell receptor beta chain has just a few counts. Its antigen is unidentified. This entry is derived from a study of early T cells in non-severe SARS-CoV-2 infection. Study information: It was bulk RNA from unsorted whole blood that was sequenced, and the chains were unpaired. Whole-study results and caveats: Comparison of clonotypes with VDJdb favored anti-spike CD8 responses while missing private and CD4 specificities.

Each single cDNA molecule received a unique molecular identifier. TCRdb re-analysed the 5' RACE reads in MiXCR, keeping a single row per CDR3 protein. This sample has nearly 60,000 distinct CDR3 sequences, with roughly 13% found just once. This CDR3 region has 15 residues. CDR1 is GTSNPN and CDR2 is SVGIG in the germline V gene (reference sequence). The V gene end was trimmed by 1 base and the J gene end by 6 bases; junction bases not matched to a gene: 8. The TCR originated in an adult who was a healthcare worker with PCR-confirmed SARS-CoV-2 infection or an uninfected control (not recorded which). Sequencing used whole blood. The chain has TRBV30 and TRBJ1-4; 7 nucleotides line up with TRBD1. The CDR3 coding sequence is TGTGCCTGGAGTGGAGGGGGCGTATGGTATGAAAAACTGTTTTTT. Amino acid sequence: CAWSGGGVWYEKLFF.